The rows below give T cell receptor beta chains drawn from one sample of a study of CD8 T cells in ankylosing spondylitis. TCRdb reprocessed the 5' RACE reads with MiXCR, giving one entry per CDR3 protein. The sample holds some 17,000 distinct CDR3 sequences, 8% to 10% seen once. The sequenced material came from blood. The receptor set was obtained from a male donor with ankylosing spondylitis or in good health (not recorded which). CDR3s include the opening cysteine and the closing phenylalanine or tryptophan.

v_call: TRBV6-2/TRBV6-3
j_call: TRBJ1-1
cdr3_aa: CASRTGATEAFF

v_call: TRBV12-3/TRBV12-4
j_call: TRBJ1-1
cdr3_aa: CASSQGRMNTEAFF

v_call: TRBV20-1
j_call: TRBJ2-1
cdr3_aa: CSAPGDSYNEQFF

v_call: TRBV3-1
j_call: TRBJ2-3
cdr3_aa: CASSQTDTQYF

v_call: TRBV20-1
j_call: TRBJ1-1
cdr3_aa: CSARVGVQHTEAFF

v_call: TRBV12-3/TRBV12-4
j_call: TRBJ2-3
cdr3_aa: CASSPSGASTDTQYF

v_call: TRBV5-1
j_call: TRBJ2-1
cdr3_aa: CASSLRGVSNEQFF

v_call: TRBV5-1
j_call: TRBJ1-1
cdr3_aa: CASSFRENTEAFF

v_call: TRBV20-1
j_call: TRBJ1-1
cdr3_aa: CSARLKGTEAFF

v_call: TRBV21-1
j_call: TRBJ1-2
cdr3_aa: CASSKKPGHEYGYTF

v_call: TRBV6-5
j_call: TRBJ1-1
cdr3_aa: CASSYDGTGGVTEAFF

v_call: TRBV12-3/TRBV12-4
j_call: TRBJ2-3
cdr3_aa: CASSSGGRGDTQYF

v_call: TRBV12-3/TRBV12-4
j_call: TRBJ1-1
cdr3_aa: CASSLQGTTEAFF

v_call: TRBV7-2
j_call: TRBJ2-3
cdr3_aa: CASSPTGTRKDTQYF

v_call: TRBV7-2
j_call: TRBJ2-7
cdr3_aa: CASSWDGPYEQYF

v_call: TRBV15
j_call: TRBJ1-6
cdr3_aa: CATSGYRGGSPLHF

v_call: TRBV29-1
j_call: TRBJ2-7
cdr3_aa: CSVAGLGSEQYF

v_call: TRBV6-5
j_call: TRBJ2-2
cdr3_aa: CASSYLGLAAGDGELFF